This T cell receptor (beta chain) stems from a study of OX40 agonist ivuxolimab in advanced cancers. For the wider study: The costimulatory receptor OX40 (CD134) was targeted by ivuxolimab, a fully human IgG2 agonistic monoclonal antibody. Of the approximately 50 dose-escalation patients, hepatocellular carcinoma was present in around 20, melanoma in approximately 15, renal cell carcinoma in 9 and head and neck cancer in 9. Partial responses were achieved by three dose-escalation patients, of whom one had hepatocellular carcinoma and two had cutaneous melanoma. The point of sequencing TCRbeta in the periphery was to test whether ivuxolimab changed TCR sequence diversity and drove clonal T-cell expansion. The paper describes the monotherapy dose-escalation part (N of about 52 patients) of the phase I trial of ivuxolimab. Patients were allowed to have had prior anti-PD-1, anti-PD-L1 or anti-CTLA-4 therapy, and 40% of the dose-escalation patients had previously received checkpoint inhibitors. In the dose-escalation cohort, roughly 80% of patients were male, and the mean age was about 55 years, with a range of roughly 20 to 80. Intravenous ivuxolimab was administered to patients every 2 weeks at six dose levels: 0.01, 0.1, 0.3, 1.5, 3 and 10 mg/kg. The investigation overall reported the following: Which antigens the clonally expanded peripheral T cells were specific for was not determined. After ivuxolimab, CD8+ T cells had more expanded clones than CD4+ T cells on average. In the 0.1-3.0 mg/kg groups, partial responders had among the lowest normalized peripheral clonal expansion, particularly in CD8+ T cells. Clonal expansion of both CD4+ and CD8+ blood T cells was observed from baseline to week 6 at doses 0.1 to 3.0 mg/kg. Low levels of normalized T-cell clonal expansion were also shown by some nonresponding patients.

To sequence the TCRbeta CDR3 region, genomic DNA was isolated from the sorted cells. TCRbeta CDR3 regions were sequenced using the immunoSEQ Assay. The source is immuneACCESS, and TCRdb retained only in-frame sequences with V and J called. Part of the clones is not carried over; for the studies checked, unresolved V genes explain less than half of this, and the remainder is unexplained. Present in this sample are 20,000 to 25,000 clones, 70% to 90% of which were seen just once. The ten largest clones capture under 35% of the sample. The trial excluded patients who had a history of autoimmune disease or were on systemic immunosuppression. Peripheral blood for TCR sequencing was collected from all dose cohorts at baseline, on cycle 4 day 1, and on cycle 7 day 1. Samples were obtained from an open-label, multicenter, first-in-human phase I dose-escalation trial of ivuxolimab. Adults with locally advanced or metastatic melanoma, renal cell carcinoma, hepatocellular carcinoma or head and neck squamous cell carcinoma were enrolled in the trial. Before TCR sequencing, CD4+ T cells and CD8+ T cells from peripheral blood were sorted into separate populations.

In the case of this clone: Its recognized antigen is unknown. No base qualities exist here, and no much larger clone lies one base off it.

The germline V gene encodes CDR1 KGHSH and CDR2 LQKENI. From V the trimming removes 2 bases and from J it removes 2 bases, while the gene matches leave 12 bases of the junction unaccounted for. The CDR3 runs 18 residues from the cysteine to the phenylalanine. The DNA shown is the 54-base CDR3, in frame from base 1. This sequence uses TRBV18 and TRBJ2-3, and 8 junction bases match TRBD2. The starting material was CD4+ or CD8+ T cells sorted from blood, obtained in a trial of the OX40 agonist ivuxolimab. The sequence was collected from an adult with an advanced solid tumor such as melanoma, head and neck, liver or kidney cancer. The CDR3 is CASSPTTAGLENTDTQYF. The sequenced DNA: TGTGCCAGCTCACCAACCACGGCGGGACTAGAAAACACAGATACGCAGTATTTT.